This paragraph covers one T cell receptor (beta chain) sequence. Its antigen is currently unknown. The cohort comprised individuals with locally advanced or metastatic urothelial carcinoma. The CDR3 sequence is 15 residues long. Germline V CDR1 and CDR2: MNHEY, SMNVEV (reference sequence). V was pared by 2 bases and J by 4 bases, with 12 bases between. These data are taken from a study of PD-L1 blockade in urothelial cancer. Study-level background: Patients with male sex and bladder-origin urothelial cancer accounted for about 85% of the roughly 29 enrolled. Findings of the study overall: Sub-median blood TCR clonality before treatment predicted longer survival.

Sequenced by immunoSEQ multiplex PCR; TCRdb stores in-frame clones only, minus some. The profile covers roughly 39,000 clones, with approximately 90% appearing a single time and around 1.8% taken by the ten largest. The chain recombines TRBV27 with TRBJ2-1, with D tentatively TRBD1 (6 bases). This receptor was obtained from a man aged 55 to 70 with urothelial cancer. Sequencing used PBMCs, obtained around atezolizumab (anti-PD-L1) treatment. Here the CDR3 DNA reads TGTGCCAGCAGTTTACAGGGGCCGAAATACAATGAGCAGTTCTTC. Translated: CASSLQGPKYNEQFF.